The 17 T cell receptor beta chains given below trace back to one sample, sequenced in a study of blood T cell repertoires in COVID-19 (TCRdb year 2020). Preparation of the library involved the immunoSEQ multiplex PCR assay. Sourced from immuneACCESS, this table was stored by TCRdb with only in-frame sequences that have V and J called. A share of the clones is absent; for the studies checked, an unresolved V gene accounts for under half, and the remainder has no known explanation. The sample table contains 68,000 or so clones; only one count was recorded for around 89% of them. The ten largest account for approximately 2.9% of the sample. Material for sequencing was peripheral blood. These TCRs come from a man aged 50 to 60 with acute or convalescent COVID-19.

The V call is TRBV28, the J call TRBJ1-5, with D tentatively TRBD1 (5 bases). Trimming took 5 bases from V and 7 from J, leaving 18 bases between them. Per the germline V gene, CDR1 is MDHEN and CDR2 is SYDVKM. The CDR3 loop spans 15 amino acids. The CDR3 region has the DNA TGTGCCAGCAGTCCGACCGGGGGACGAGGACAGCCCCAGCATTTT. It encodes CASSPTGGRGQPQHF.

The chain joins TRBV7-9 to TRBJ2-3; D is unclear. This CDR3 spans 13 amino acids. V was shortened by 11 bases and J by 0 bases, with 12 bases between the two germline ends. The germline gives CDR1 SEHNR, CDR2 FQNEAQ (reference sequence). The CDR3 protein is CAVLRTSTDTQYF. CDR3 DNA: TGTGCCGTACTCCGAACGAGCACAGATACGCAGTATTTT.

The chain uses TRBV5-5 and TRBJ2-5, with 10 bases fitting TRBD2. Looked up from germline, CDR1 is SGHKS and CDR2 is YYEKEE (reference sequence). This CDR3 has 17 amino acids. V was pared by 0 bases and J by 5 bases, with 10 bases of the junction left unmatched. CDR3: CASSLVASGSGRETQYF. As DNA, the CDR3 is TGTGCCAGCAGCTTGGTGGCTAGCGGGAGCGGTCGGGAGACCCAGTACTTC.

This sequence joins TRBV5-5 and TRBJ2-6, with TRBD2 matching 10 bases. CDR3 size: 20 residues. V gave up 3 bases and J gave up 0 bases; unmatched junction bases: 12. CDR1 and CDR2 from the germline V gene are SGHKS and YYEKEE (reference sequence). CDR3 sequence: CASSSWASGSVGSGANVLTF. The CDR3 region has the DNA TGTGCCAGCAGCTCGTGGGCTAGCGGGAGTGTGGGCTCTGGGGCCAACGTCCTGACTTTC.

This chain links TRBV28 with TRBJ2-7; D might be TRBD2 (6 bases). This CDR3 has 14 amino acids. Germline assignment: CDR1 MDHEN and CDR2 SYDVKM. The ends were cut back, 6 bases at V and 4 bases at J, with 16 bases in the middle. The DNA for the CDR3 is TGTGCCAGCAGCCAGACTAGTGTAGTATACGAGCAGTACTTC. This sequence encodes CASSQTSVVYEQYF.

The sample holds a few counts of this clone. The chain carries TRBV28 and TRBJ2-7, with TRBD1 matching over 8 bases. CDR3 size: 14 residues. V shed 4 bases, J shed 4 bases, and the junction held 6 bases outside the gene matches. Germline values: CDR1 MDHEN, CDR2 SYDVKM. CDR3 loop: CASSSRDRLYEQYV. DNA for the CDR3: TGTGCCAGCAGTTCCCGGGACAGGTTGTACGAGCAGTACGTC.

This chain links TRBV2 with TRBJ1-1; TRBD1 matches 7 bases. Germline V lookup: CDR1 SNHLY, CDR2 FYNNEI. Losses at the gene ends were 6 bases for V and 4 bases for J; bases not matched to a gene: 5. The CDR3 covers 13 residues. For the CDR3, the DNA is TGTGCCAGCAGCGTGACAGGGATCACTGAAGCTTTCTTT. Its protein is CASSVTGITEAFF. Looking up the rest from reference TRBV2 and TRBJ1-1 gives the full variable domain: EPEVTQTPSHQVTQMGQEVILRCVPISNHLYFYWYRQILGQKVEFLVSFYNNEISEKSEIFDDQFSVERPDGSNFTLKIRSTKLEDSAMYFCASSVTGITEAFFGQGTRLTVV.

V usage is TRBV5-4 and J usage is TRBJ1-1; D is unresolved. Trimming shortened V by 2 bases and J by 0 bases, and 8 bases separated the two germline ends. The CDR3 consists of 14 residues. The germline CDR1 and CDR2 sequences are SGHNT and YYREEE (reference sequence). DNA for the CDR3: TGTGCCAGCAGCTTAGAGCTAATGAACACTGAAGCTTTCTTT. This encodes CASSLELMNTEAFF. Supplemented by reference TRBV5-4 and TRBJ1-1, the full variable domain reads ETGVTQSPTHLIKTRGQQVTLRCSSQSGHNTVSWYQQALGQGPQFIFQYYREEENGRGNFPPRFSGLQFPNYSSELNVNALELDDSALYLCASSLELMNTEAFFGQGTRLTVV.

The gene calls are TRBV7-2 and TRBJ2-1, with D tentatively TRBD2 (6 bases). The CDR3 has 17 amino acids. CDR1 SGHTA and CDR2 FQGNSA come from the germline V gene. The V end was cut by 1 base, the J end by 1 base, with 14 bases between. The CDR3 here is CASSLGGGQSSYNEQFF. Written as DNA, the CDR3 is TGTGCCAGCAGCTTAGGAGGAGGGCAGTCTTCCTACAATGAGCAGTTCTTC.

This sequence joins TRBV5-1 and TRBJ2-1; 8 bases align to TRBD1. V lost 2 bases, J lost 3 bases, and 7 bases stayed unmatched. CDR3 length: 16 residues. Germline V gene lookup returns CDR1 SGHRS and CDR2 YFSETQ. The CDR3, as DNA: TGCGCCAGCAGCTTCGGTCGGGGACAGGTCTACAATGAGCAGTTCTTC. It translates to CASSFGRGQVYNEQFF.

This rearrangement joins TRBV19 to TRBJ2-4, with 10 bases identical to TRBD2. Per germline, CDR1 LNHDA and CDR2 SQIVND (reference sequence). The CDR3 totals 17 residues. Losses at the gene ends were 0 bases for V and 4 bases for J; bases not matched to a gene: 6. CDR3 amino acids: CASSIDGASGSKNIQYF. CDR3 DNA sequence: TGTGCCAGTAGTATAGATGGGGCTAGCGGGAGTAAAAACATTCAGTACTTC.

The genes are TRBV19 and TRBJ2-2; TRBD1 might be the D (7 bases). This CDR3 region has 16 residues. Germline V CDR1 and CDR2: LNHDA, SQIVND (reference sequence). V gave up 7 bases and J gave up 6 bases, with 21 bases separating them. CDR3 in DNA: TGTGCCAGTACCAGCCAGGGGGGCTCGGGGTCCGGGGAGCTGTTTTTT. Its protein is CASTSQGGSGSGELFF. Full variable domain (missing parts from reference TRBV19 and TRBJ2-2): DGGITQSPKYLFRKEGQNVTLSCEQNLNHDAMYWYRQDPGQGLRLIYYSQIVNDFQKGDIAEGYSVSREKKESFPLTVTSAQKNPTAFYLCASTSQGGSGSGELFFGEGSRLTVL.

The chain couples TRBV29-1 to TRBJ2-7; 10 nucleotides align to TRBD2. J lost 4 bases, V lost 0 bases, and 15 bases had no gene match. The CDR3 totals 18 residues. Per germline, CDR1 SQVTM and CDR2 ANQGSEA. In DNA form, the CDR3 reads TGCAGCGTTGAAGACCTTTACCCAGAGCGGGAGGGCCGTTACGAGCAGTACGTC. Its translation: CSVEDLYPEREGRYEQYV.

This sequence joins TRBV4-1 and TRBJ2-7; possible D gene TRBD1, 6 bases. With 1 base removed from V and 7 bases from J, the gap between germline ends came to 17 bases. CDR3 length: 15 residues. CDR1 is MGHRA, CDR2 YSYEKL, per germline. CDR3 nucleotide sequence: TGCGCCAGCAGCCAAGTAGGGCTAGGGGGAGAGGAGCAGTACTTC. The encoded protein is CASSQVGLGGEEQYF.

The chain combines TRBV24-1 with TRBJ2-3; D may be TRBD2 (6 bases). Germline values: CDR1 KGHDR, CDR2 SFDVKD. V was shortened by 4 bases and J by 5 bases, with 15 bases between the two germline ends. The CDR3 is 15 residues long. CDR3 in amino acids: CATSDVGHGGDTQYF. Written as DNA, the CDR3 is TGTGCCACCAGTGACGTAGGACACGGGGGAGATACGCAGTATTTT.

The V and J genes are TRBV6-5 and TRBJ2-3; D perhaps matches TRBD2 (6 bases). Germline V gene data show CDR1 as MNHEY and CDR2 as SVGAGI. V shed 5 bases and J shed 0 bases, with 12 bases lying between them. The CDR3 totals 15 residues. The DNA for the CDR3 is TGTGCCAGCAGTAATCTAGCGACTAGCACAGATACGCAGTATTTT. Residues: CASSNLATSTDTQYF.

This clone has a handful of counts. The V gene is TRBV28, the J gene TRBJ1-5; 7 nucleotides agree with TRBD1. V was clipped by 6 bases and J by 6 bases; unmatched bases: 11. CDR3 size: 15 residues. Per germline, CDR1 MDHEN and CDR2 SYDVKM. Written as DNA, the CDR3 is TGTGCCAGCAGGCCCCCAACAGGGGCGGGTCAGCCCCAGCATTTT. Residues: CASRPPTGAGQPQHF. Full variable domain (remainder filled in from reference TRBV28 and TRBJ1-5): DVKVTQSSRYLVKRTGEKVFLECVQDMDHENMFWYRQDPGLGLRLIYFSYDVKMKEKGDIPEGYSVSREKKERFSLILESASTNQTSMYLCASRPPTGAGQPQHFGDGTRLSIL.